One sample yielded the 30 T cell receptor beta chains listed below, sequenced in a study of CD8+ T cells in alopecia areata. It was cDNA, reverse transcribed from extracted RNA, that served as the sequencing template. Method: immunoSEQ multiplex PCR; TCRdb's copy keeps in-frame clones and lacks some. Among more than 95,000 clones listed, over 60% were seen once. The sequenced sample was CD4+ T cells sorted from blood. The receptors were sampled from a human donor in good health.

The gene calls are TRBV29-1 and TRBJ1-3; D call uncertain. V was cut by 6 bases and J by 1 base, with 10 bases left in between. Per germline, CDR1 SQVTM and CDR2 ANQGSEA. CDR3 length equals 13 residues. CDR3 coding DNA: TGCAGCGTATGGGTCCCGTCTGGAAACACCATATATTTT. Amino acid sequence: CSVWVPSGNTIYF.

The rearrangement joins TRBV5-1 to TRBJ2-5; 14 bases are a match to TRBD2. This CDR3 spans 15 amino acids. Trimming at V came to 4 bases and at J to 9 bases, leaving 8 bases not matched to a gene. Germline lookup yields CDR1 SGHRS and CDR2 YFSETQ. CDR3 sequence: CASSQGLAGGGPQYF. The CDR3 DNA is TGCGCCAGCAGCCAAGGACTAGCGGGGGGAGGTCCCCAGTACTTC.

The gene calls are TRBV29-1 and TRBJ1-2, with TRBD1 matching over 7 bases. The CDR3 is 14 amino acids. In germline, CDR1 is SQVTM, CDR2 ANQGSEA. The trim removed 6 bases at V and 2 bases at J, leaving 9 bases unmatched. The CDR3 here is CSVVSPGQNYGYTF. The DNA for the CDR3 is TGCAGCGTAGTATCACCGGGACAGAACTATGGCTACACCTTC.

V usage is TRBV6-5 and J usage is TRBJ1-2; 8 nucleotides align to TRBD1. V dropped 6 bases and J dropped 8; count of bases not matched to a gene: 11. Germline V lookup: CDR1 MNHEY, CDR2 SVGAGI. The CDR3 runs to 14 residues. In DNA, the CDR3 is TGTGCCAGCAGCGGATTGCAGGGGGCATCCGGCTACACCTTC. It translates to CASSGLQGASGYTF.

The J gene is TRBJ2-5, the V gene TRBV30, with 9 bases identical to TRBD1. Germline loops: CDR1 GTSNPN, CDR2 SVGIG (reference sequence). This CDR3 region has 15 residues. J was trimmed by 5 bases and V by 0 bases; bases with no gene match: 7. The CDR3 sequence: CAWSVNRGRGETQYF. The CDR3 bases are TGTGCCTGGAGTGTGAACAGGGGGCGCGGGGAGACCCAGTACTTC.

The chain recombines TRBV28 with TRBJ2-7, with D possibly TRBD2 on 5 matching bases. The CDR3 extends over 13 amino acids. Trimming left V 3 bases short and J 4 bases short, with 10 bases between. From germline, CDR1 is MDHEN and CDR2 SYDVKM. Here the CDR3 DNA reads TGTGCCAGCAGTTTTACGGACTTTTACGAGCAGTACTTC. It translates to CASSFTDFYEQYF.

In its sample, this clone was seen a few times. This chain joins TRBV7-3 and TRBJ2-1; the D is unclear. This CDR3 has 15 residues. V was clipped by 3 bases and J by 1 base, with 10 bases between them. Germline V gene lookup returns CDR1 SGHTA and CDR2 FQGTGA. CDR3 protein: CASSLLYSSYNEQFF. For the CDR3, the DNA is TGTGCCAGCAGCTTGCTTTACAGTTCCTACAATGAGCAGTTCTTC. Together with reference TRBV7-3 and TRBJ2-1, the CDR3 gives the full variable domain: GAGVSQTPSNKVTEKGKYVELRCDPISGHTALYWYRQSLGQGPEFLIYFQGTGAADDSGLPNDRFFAVRPEGSVSTLKIQRTERGDSAVYLCASSLLYSSYNEQFFGPGTRLTVL.

The gene calls are TRBV29-1 and TRBJ2-5, with D uncertain. Between the trimmed V and J ends, which lost 5 bases and 1 base, there was a span of 11 bases. This CDR3 contains 13 residues. Germline loops: CDR1 SQVTM, CDR2 ANQGSEA. This CDR3 is CSVQFSPQETQYF. The CDR3 DNA reads TGCAGCGTTCAGTTCTCGCCCCAAGAGACCCAGTACTTC. Drawing the rest from reference TRBV29-1 and TRBJ2-5, the complete variable domain is SAVISQKPSRDICQRGTSLTIQCQVDSQVTMMFWYRQQPGQSLTLIATANQGSEATYESGFVIDKFPISRPNLTFSTLTVSNMSPEDSSIYLCSVQFSPQETQYFGPGTRLLVL.

This clone was picked up one time. The CDR3 nucleotides are TGTGCCAGCAGCTTGAGAGGCGGGGAGCAGTACTTC. Protein sequence: CASSLRGGEQYF. The V call is TRBV5-4, the J call TRBJ2-7; the D gene is possibly TRBD2 (5 bases). CDR3 length: 12 residues. Trimming removed 1 base from V and 7 bases from J, with 9 bases in between. Germline lookup yields CDR1 SGHNT and CDR2 YYREEE (reference sequence).

This clone was observed a single time. J is TRBJ2-1 and V is TRBV20-1, with D possibly being TRBD1 (5 bases). The length of the CDR3 is 11 residues. Per germline, CDR1 DFQATT and CDR2 SNEGSKA (reference sequence). Trimming took off 6 bases at V and 12 bases at J, with 15 bases between the two ends. For the CDR3, the DNA is TGCAGTGCACGCGCTAGGGGCGTGCAGTTCTTC. This encodes CSARARGVQFF.

The chain has TRBV5-1 and TRBJ2-1, with D perhaps TRBD1 or TRBD2 (5 bases each). V lost 0 bases and J lost 5, with 6 bases in between. CDR3 length equals 13 residues. Germline V CDR1 and CDR2: SGHRS, YFSETQ. This CDR3 is CASSLEGHNEQFF. The CDR3 DNA sequence: TGCGCCAGCAGCTTGGAGGGACACAATGAGCAGTTCTTC.

CDR3 region: CASSMIGGGEETQYF. The CDR3, as DNA: TGTGCCAGCAGCATGATAGGCGGGGGAGAAGAGACCCAGTACTTC. V usage is TRBV11-2 and J usage is TRBJ2-5, with 7 bases fitting TRBD2. The V segment lost 5 bases and the J segment 3 bases; nucleotides outside the gene matches: 9. The germline gives CDR1 SGHAT, CDR2 FQNNGV. The CDR3 covers 15 residues.

V and J are TRBV9 and TRBJ1-1; TRBD1 agrees at 10 bases. J was trimmed by 3 bases and V by 0 bases; bases with no gene match: 2. The CDR3 is 15 residues long. CDR1 is SGDLS, CDR2 YYNGEE, per germline. The CDR3 sequence: CASSVGGTGDTEAFF. The CDR3 DNA is TGTGCCAGCAGCGTAGGTGGGACAGGGGACACTGAAGCTTTCTTT.

V gene TRBV29-1 combines with J gene TRBJ2-3, with TRBD2 matching over 8 bases. Trimming took 4 bases from V and 0 from J; bases not matched to a gene: 3. The CDR3 extends over 14 amino acids. Germline values: CDR1 SQVTM, CDR2 ANQGSEA. Here the CDR3 reads CSVVRGGSTDTQYF. The CDR3 DNA reads as TGCAGCGTTGTCCGGGGGGGGAGCACAGATACGCAGTATTTT.

The chain uses TRBV6-5 and TRBJ2-7; the D is unclear. Trimming left V 5 bases short and J 2 bases short, with 10 bases between. Germline V gives CDR1 MNHEY, CDR2 SVGAGI. The CDR3 contains 13 residues. The CDR3 loop is CASSNGRPYEQYF. The CDR3 region has the DNA TGTGCCAGCAGTAACGGACGTCCCTACGAGCAGTACTTC.

DNA of the CDR3: TGTGCCAGCAGTGGAGGCAGAACCAACACCGGGGAGCTGTTTTTT. It translates to CASSGGRTNTGELFF. The chain combines TRBV2 with TRBJ2-2; unclear D gene. Trimming cost V 4 bases and J 2 bases, with 11 bases left between them. CDR1 is SNHLY and CDR2 is FYNNEI in the germline V gene. The CDR3 has 15 residues. Filled out from reference TRBV2 and TRBJ2-2, the complete variable domain reads EPEVTQTPSHQVTQMGQEVILRCVPISNHLYFYWYRQILGQKVEFLVSFYNNEISEKSEIFDDQFSVERPDGSNFTLKIRSTKLEDSAMYFCASSGGRTNTGELFFGEGSRLTVL.

This clone has more than one count but fewer than ten. The chain joins TRBV29-1 to TRBJ2-5, with 15 nucleotides matching TRBD2. This CDR3 is 14 amino acids long. CDR1 SQVTM and CDR2 ANQGSEA come from the germline V gene. Trimming took 6 bases from V and 5 from J; bases not matched to a gene: 4. CDR3 DNA: TGCAGCGTGGGACTAGCGGGGGGATATGAGACCCAGTACTTC. It translates to CSVGLAGGYETQYF. Full variable domain (missing parts from reference TRBV29-1 and TRBJ2-5): SAVISQKPSRDICQRGTSLTIQCQVDSQVTMMFWYRQQPGQSLTLIATANQGSEATYESGFVIDKFPISRPNLTFSTLTVSNMSPEDSSIYLCSVGLAGGYETQYFGPGTRLLVL.

The chain links TRBV12-2 to TRBJ1-5; TRBD1 is the table's D call, not checked against the DNA. TRBV12-2 is a listed pseudogene. This CDR3 is 12 amino acids long. This CDR3 reads CASRFADQPQHF. The DNA for the CDR3 is TGTGCAAGTCGCTTTGCAGATCAGCCCCAGCATTTT.

This chain links TRBV29-1 with TRBJ1-2; 7 nucleotides match TRBD1. From germline, CDR1 is SQVTM and CDR2 ANQGSEA. The V gene end was trimmed by 5 bases and the J gene end by 3 bases; junction bases not matched to a gene: 6. CDR3 length: 13 residues. CDR3 sequence reads: CSVPETGYYGYTF. The DNA of the CDR3 is TGCAGCGTTCCTGAGACAGGGTACTATGGCTACACCTTC.

V gene TRBV29-1 combines with J gene TRBJ2-1; D call uncertain. Trimming took 3 bases from V and 5 from J, leaving 8 bases between them. CDR3 length: 12 residues. CDR1 and CDR2 from the germline V gene are SQVTM and ANQGSEA. The CDR3 DNA sequence: TGCAGCGTTGACTATTGGAACAATGAGCAGTTCTTC. Amino acid sequence: CSVDYWNNEQFF.

The chain employs TRBV6-6 and TRBJ2-5, with D possibly TRBD2 on 5 matching bases. Germline CDR1 and CDR2: MNHNY and SVGAGI (reference sequence). This CDR3 has 15 residues. The germline V and J ends were trimmed by 8 bases and 0 bases, with 16 bases remaining between them. CDR3 protein: CASQRAEANQETQYF. The CDR3 bases are TGTGCCAGCCAAAGGGCGGAGGCAAACCAAGAGACCCAGTACTTC.

This clone was counted a few times. The genes are TRBV5-1 and TRBJ2-5; TRBD1 aligns across 9 bases. Per germline, CDR1 SGHRS and CDR2 YFSETQ. The CDR3 spans 14 residues. V was pared by 3 bases and J by 1 base, with 1 base of the junction left unmatched. The CDR3 DNA follows: TGCGCCAGCAGCTCGGGACAGGGCCAAGAGACCCAGTACTTC. Its translation is CASSSGQGQETQYF.

The table lists this clone with a few counts. This CDR3 reads CASSVREQFF. The CDR3 DNA reads as TGCGCCAGCAGTGTTCGTGAGCAGTTCTTC. The chain combines TRBV23-1 with TRBJ2-1; no definite D call. TRBV23-1 is noted as an ORF with a role that remains uncertain. Trimming took 5 bases from V and 9 from J, leaving 5 bases between them. The CDR3 covers 10 residues.

This chain joins TRBV7-3 and TRBJ2-1; perhaps D is TRBD1 or TRBD2 (6 bases each). CDR1 and CDR2 from the germline V gene are SGHTA and FQGTGA. The V and J ends lost 1 base and 8 bases respectively, with 12 bases between them. CDR3 size: 14 residues. CDR3 sequence: CASSLSPGAYEQFF. DNA for the CDR3: TGTGCCAGCAGCTTAAGCCCGGGGGCGTATGAGCAGTTCTTC.

The chain combines TRBV13 with TRBJ2-1; 7 bases are a match to TRBD2. The trim removed 1 base at V and 3 bases at J, leaving 3 bases unmatched. The germline V gene has CDR1 PRHDT and CDR2 FYEKMQ (reference sequence). This CDR3 is built from 15 residues. DNA of the CDR3: TGTGCCAGCAGCTTAGTTCCGGGGGGCTACAATGAGCAGTTCTTC. This encodes CASSLVPGGYNEQFF.

The chain combines TRBV7-9 with TRBJ2-3; TRBD1 matches at 9 bases. Losses at the gene ends were 5 bases for V and 2 bases for J; bases not matched to a gene: 5. In germline, CDR1 is SEHNR, CDR2 FQNEAQ (reference sequence). This CDR3 region has 15 residues. CDR3 coding DNA: TGTGCCAGCAGCCCGGGACAGGGCTCCACAGATACGCAGTATTTT. The encoded protein is CASSPGQGSTDTQYF.

This clone has more than one count but fewer than ten. This rearrangement joins TRBV7-6 to TRBJ1-6; D gene ambiguous. The CDR3 consists of 15 residues. V was shortened by 4 bases and J by 5 bases, with 12 bases between the two germline ends. Germline CDR1 reads SGHVS; CDR2 reads FNYEAQ. CDR3 sequence reads: CASSYNTENNSPLHF. For the CDR3, the DNA is TGTGCCAGCAGCTACAACACAGAGAATAATTCACCCCTCCACTTT. The variable domain in full, completed from reference TRBV7-6 and TRBJ1-6, reads GAGVSQSPRYKVTKRGQDVALRCDPISGHVSLYWYRQALGQGPEFLTYFNYEAQQDKSGLPNDRFSAERPEGSISTLTIQRTEQRDSAMYRCASSYNTENNSPLHFGNGTRLTVT.

This clone was counted between two and nine times. The chain uses TRBV4-1 and TRBJ1-2; no reliable D call. Looked up from germline, CDR1 is MGHRA and CDR2 is YSYEKL. This CDR3 region has 12 residues. V was pared by 5 bases and J by 7 bases, with 11 bases between. Here the CDR3 reads CASSRRNAGYTF. CDR3 sequence (DNA): TGCGCCAGCAGCAGAAGGAACGCTGGCTACACCTTC.

The chain links TRBV29-1 to TRBJ2-7; D is perhaps TRBD1 (6 bases). V lost 2 bases and J 1 base, leaving 15 bases between the germline ends. Germline assignment: CDR1 SQVTM and CDR2 ANQGSEA. CDR3 length: 15 amino acids. The DNA for the CDR3 is TGCAGCGTTGAAAGGCAGGGGTTTGATTCCTACGAGCAGTACTTC. Residues: CSVERQGFDSYEQYF.

The gene calls are TRBV30 and TRBJ2-2; 9 positions agree with TRBD1. Germline V lookup: CDR1 GTSNPN, CDR2 SVGIG (reference sequence). This CDR3 is 15 amino acids long. V trimming: 1 base; J trimming: 6 bases; junction bases outside the gene matches: 6. The CDR3 region has the DNA TGTGCCTGGAGTGAGGGGACAGGGATCCCCGGGGAGCTGTTTTTT. Encoded protein: CAWSEGTGIPGELFF. The variable domain in full, completed from reference TRBV30 and TRBJ2-2, reads SQTIHQWPATLVQPVGSPLSLECTVEGTSNPNLYWYRQAAGRGLQLLFYSVGIGQISSEVPQNLSASRPQDRQFILSSKKLLLSDSGFYLCAWSEGTGIPGELFFGEGSRLTVL.